Described below is a single T cell receptor beta chain sequence and its context. Original methodology: Amplification of reference gene primers provided the estimated nucleated cell counts. Sequenced by immunoSEQ multiplex PCR; TCRdb stores in-frame clones only, minus some. For V, J and clone size, that table is used; D and trimming come from the DNA. The table lists 100,000 to 120,000 clones, around three quarters of them singletons. This sample is part of a study of blood T cell repertoires in COVID-19. Study overall: Acute and convalescent COVID-19 specimens originated in the United States, Italy and Spain. The cDNA or gDNA used as material had been derived from T cells, B-cell-depleted T cells, or PBMCs.

The CDR3 runs 17 residues. J lost 1 base, V lost 1 base, and 7 bases had no gene match. Germline loops: CDR1 LGHNA, CDR2 YSLEER. The sequenced sample consisted of peripheral blood. This receptor was taken from a woman aged 55-69 years with acute or convalescent COVID-19. This chain connects TRBV4-3 to TRBJ2-5; 9 positions agree with TRBD2. The CDR3 loop is CASSQGVSGGGQETQYF. The CDR3 DNA sequence: TGCGCCAGCAGCCAAGGAGTTAGCGGGGGAGGCCAAGAGACCCAGTACTTC.